The 32 T cell receptor beta chains presented below share a single source sample, sequenced in a study of vaccination and CD4 T cells after COVID-19. Treatment here: roughly 10-day PBMC culture with coronavirus spike peptide pools or control peptides (ViraFEST assay). Oncomine TCR Beta short-read sequencing was applied to DNA from cultured CD4+ T cells. TCRdb re-derived calls from the PCR reads in MiXCR, one entry per CDR3 protein. The table records fewer than 15,000 distinct CDR3 sequences, around 30% of them present only once. For these receptors, no antigen is known. Material for sequencing was CD4+ T cells from blood, cultured in vitro. The receptors were sampled from a human donor who had recovered from COVID-19.

The CDR3 here is CASSNQINSGNTGELFF. CDR3 nucleotide sequence: TGTGCCAGCAGCAATCAAATCAATTCAGGGAACACCGGGGAGCTGTTTTTT. The chain is built from TRBV7-2 and TRBJ2-2; D gene ambiguous. Trimming shortened V by 5 bases and J by 1 base, and 17 bases separated the two germline ends. Germline-derived CDR1 and CDR2 are SGHTA and FQGNSA. CDR3 size: 17 residues.

The CDR3 region is CASQDHNTGELFF. CDR3 nucleotides: TGTGCCAGCCAAGACCACAACACCGGGGAGCTGTTTTTT. The chain links TRBV7-3 to TRBJ2-2; D remains unclear. Germline-derived CDR1 and CDR2 are SGHTA and FQGTGA. CDR3 size: 13 residues. Between the trimmed V and J ends, which lost 8 bases and 2 bases, there was a span of 9 bases.

Only a few counts were recorded for this clonotype. The CDR3 loop is CASSSGTSGRLEQFF. The CDR3, as DNA: TGTGCCAGCAGCTCGGGGACTAGCGGGAGGCTCGAGCAGTTCTTC. V gene TRBV5-8 combines with J gene TRBJ2-1; 15 nucleotides align to TRBD2. The CDR3 consists of 15 residues. Germline V gene lookup returns CDR1 SGHTS and CDR2 YDEGEE. With V trimmed by 3 bases and J by 10 bases, 5 bases remained unmatched.

A single count supports this clonotype. The chain has TRBV5-1 and TRBJ2-7; 10 nucleotides align to TRBD1. This CDR3 has 15 residues. V gave up 0 bases and J gave up 6 bases; unmatched junction bases: 6. CDR1 SGHRS and CDR2 YFSETQ come from the germline V gene. DNA for the CDR3: TGCGCCAGCAGCTTGGCTGGGACAGGGGCGTCCGAGCAGTACTTC. Its protein product is CASSLAGTGASEQYF.

This clonotype was observed a handful of times. V gene TRBV27 combines with J gene TRBJ1-6; perhaps TRBD1 as D (6 bases). The CDR3 is 16 amino acids. Trimming took off 5 bases at V and 7 bases at J, with 18 bases between the two ends. Per germline, CDR1 MNHEY and CDR2 SMNVEV (reference sequence). The CDR3: CASSLNRWGLNSPLHF. DNA of the CDR3: TGTGCCAGCAGTCTAAATAGGTGGGGGCTCAATTCACCCCTCCACTTT.

The V and J genes are TRBV12-3 or TRBV12-4 and TRBJ2-4; TRBD1 matches at 11 bases. J lost 15 bases, V lost 7 bases, and 8 bases had no gene match. CDR3 length: 12 residues. The CDR3 region is CASTKGQGVRYF. The CDR3 coding sequence is TGTGCCAGCACCAAGGGACAGGGGGTTCGGTACTTC.

V usage is TRBV6-1 and J usage is TRBJ1-3; TRBD1 matches 9 bases. The germline V gene encodes CDR1 MNHNS and CDR2 SASEGT. Trimming cost V 7 bases and J 3 bases; bases outside gene matches: 4. The length of the CDR3 is 14 residues. As DNA, the CDR3 is TGTGCCAGCATGGGGACAGGGTATGGAAACACCATATATTTT. It codes for CASMGTGYGNTIYF.

This chain joins TRBV2 and TRBJ1-2; D is unclear. The CDR3 covers 14 residues. Germline-derived CDR1 and CDR2 are SNHLY and FYNNEI. Trimming took 6 bases from V and 8 from J, leaving 19 bases between them. The CDR3 reads CASREDLSSRGYTF. The CDR3 DNA follows: TGTGCCAGCAGAGAGGACCTCTCATCGAGGGGCTACACCTTC.

Only a few counts were recorded for this clonotype. The V and J genes are TRBV20-1 and TRBJ1-2, with 8 nucleotides matching TRBD1. The V segment lost 3 bases and the J segment 8 bases; nucleotides outside the gene matches: 8. The germline V gene has CDR1 DFQATT and CDR2 SNEGSKA (reference sequence). The CDR3 spans 13 residues. CDR3 amino acids: CSARTKTGAGYTF. The CDR3 bases are TGCAGTGCTAGGACTAAGACAGGGGCCGGCTACACCTTC.

This rearrangement joins TRBV28 to TRBJ2-5; TRBD2 might be the D (5 bases). Between the trimmed V and J ends, which lost 2 bases and 4 bases, there was a span of 11 bases. The CDR3 sequence is 14 residues long. Germline V gene lookup returns CDR1 MDHEN and CDR2 SYDVKM. The CDR3 DNA sequence: TGTGCCAGCAGTTTAATGGGAGTCGGAGAGACCCAGTACTTC. Its protein product is CASSLMGVGETQYF.

This clonotype was counted only a few times. J is TRBJ2-3 and V is TRBV5-4; possibly TRBD1 for D (5 bases). Trimming shortened V by 1 base and J by 0 bases, and 12 bases separated the two germline ends. Germline CDR1 reads SGHNT; CDR2 reads YYREEE (reference sequence). The CDR3 consists of 16 residues. For the CDR3, the DNA is TGTGCCAGCAGCTTGCTGACAGAGGCGAGCACAGATACGCAGTATTTT. Its protein product is CASSLLTEASTDTQYF. The full variable domain, its missing parts supplied by reference TRBV5-4 and TRBJ2-3, is ETGVTQSPTHLIKTRGQQVTLRCSSQSGHNTVSWYQQALGQGPQFIFQYYREEENGRGNFPPRFSGLQFPNYSSELNVNALELDDSALYLCASSLLTEASTDTQYFGPGTRLTVL.

The chain employs TRBV4-3 and TRBJ2-7; possibly TRBD2 for D (7 bases). The CDR3 consists of 16 residues. The V gene lost 0 bases and the J gene lost 3 bases, with 15 bases spanning the gap. Germline assignment: CDR1 LGHNA and CDR2 YSLEER. CDR3 region: CASSQEWGGGGYEQYF. The CDR3 nucleotides read TGCGCCAGCAGCCAAGAATGGGGAGGGGGGGGCTACGAGCAGTACTTC.

This clonotype was counted only a few times. This chain links TRBV6-1 with TRBJ1-5; 11 nucleotides line up with TRBD1. The CDR3 is made up of 15 amino acids. Germline lookup yields CDR1 MNHNS and CDR2 SASEGT. Losses at the gene ends were 5 bases for V and 4 bases for J; bases not matched to a gene: 4. The CDR3 nucleotides read TGTGCCAGCAGTACCCGGGACAGGGGGAATCAGCCCCAGCATTTT. This translates into CASSTRDRGNQPQHF.

A few counts support this clonotype. This chain joins TRBV19 and TRBJ2-3, with D unclear. Trimming left V 3 bases short and J 0 bases short, with 10 bases between. The length of the CDR3 is 15 residues. Germline V gene sequence: CDR1 LNHDA, CDR2 SQIVND (reference sequence). CDR3 region: CASSIGPLSTDTQYF. The DNA of the CDR3 is TGTGCCAGTAGTATCGGGCCGCTAAGCACAGATACGCAGTATTTT.

The rearrangement uses TRBV4-1 and TRBJ1-6; D is uncertain. CDR1 and CDR2 from the germline V gene are MGHRA and YSYEKL. V shed 2 bases and J shed 7 bases, with 6 bases lying between them. The CDR3 runs 13 residues. The CDR3: CASSQFGNSPLHF. The DNA for the CDR3 is TGCGCCAGCAGCCAATTCGGGAATTCACCCCTCCACTTT.

The chain combines TRBV7-9 with TRBJ1-2; perhaps TRBD1 as D (6 bases). Germline values: CDR1 SEHNR, CDR2 FQNEAQ (reference sequence). V was trimmed by 1 base and J by 2 bases, leaving 14 bases between them. The CDR3 spans 16 residues. The DNA for the CDR3 is TGTGCCAGCAGCTTAGGCTCGTCAGGGGACAACTATGGCTACACCTTC. This gives the protein CASSLGSSGDNYGYTF.

The chain recombines TRBV6-5 with TRBJ2-3, with D possibly being TRBD1 or TRBD2 (5 bases each). The V and J ends lost 2 bases and 5 bases respectively, with 17 bases between them. Germline CDR1 MNHEY, CDR2 SVGAGI. This CDR3 is 16 amino acids long. CDR3 bases: TGTGCCAGCAGTTACCTCACGGGGCAGCCGGGAGATACGCAGTATTTT. This encodes CASSYLTGQPGDTQYF.

This clonotype was detected a few times. The chain has TRBV24-1 and TRBJ2-1; possible D gene TRBD1, 6 bases. V gave up 1 base and J gave up 0 bases, with 12 bases separating them. CDR1 and CDR2 (germline): KGHDR, SFDVKD. The CDR3 sequence is 17 residues long. The CDR3 is CATSDLSGTTSYNEQFF. As DNA, the CDR3 is TGTGCCACCAGTGATTTATCCGGGACAACCTCCTACAATGAGCAGTTCTTC.

This clonotype turned up a few times. The V gene is TRBV15, the J gene TRBJ2-4; D might be TRBD2 (6 bases). This CDR3 comprises 15 residues. Trimming removed 0 bases at V and 8 bases at J, with 14 bases between. CDR1 is LNHNV, CDR2 YYDKDF, per germline (reference sequence). CDR3 sequence: CATSRELFPGDIQYF. The CDR3 DNA sequence: TGTGCCACCAGCAGAGAGCTCTTTCCGGGGGACATTCAGTACTTC.

V gene TRBV10-3 combines with J gene TRBJ2-3, with TRBD1 identical over 7 bases. Germline V gene data show CDR1 as ENHRY and CDR2 as SYGVKD. Trimming cost V 6 bases and J 4 bases; bases outside gene matches: 10. The CDR3 spans 15 residues. The CDR3 here is CAISDNRGGSDTQYF. The CDR3 bases are TGTGCCATCAGCGATAACAGGGGCGGATCAGATACGCAGTATTTT.

In this sample, this clonotype turned up a few times. The V call is TRBV7-2, the J call TRBJ2-5, with D uncertain. Trimming cost V 7 bases and J 2 bases, with 11 bases left between them. CDR1 SGHTA and CDR2 FQGNSA come from the germline V gene. The CDR3 has 13 residues. The CDR3 loop is CASTKQRQETQYF. CDR3 nucleotides: TGTGCCAGCACCAAACAAAGACAAGAGACCCAGTACTTC.

This clonotype has only a few counts. The rearrangement uses TRBV2 and TRBJ2-3; tentative D call: TRBD2 (5 bases). Germline V lookup: CDR1 SNHLY, CDR2 FYNNEI. CDR3 size: 15 residues. Trimming pared 4 bases from V and 2 bases from J, leaving 13 bases between. CDR3 amino acids: CASSVQDFVTDTQYF. As DNA, the CDR3 is TGTGCCAGCAGTGTCCAGGACTTCGTCACAGATACGCAGTATTTT.

This CDR3 reads CASRNNSALSPLHF. The CDR3 DNA reads TGTGCCAGCAGGAACAACTCAGCCCTCTCGCCCCTCCACTTT. The chain is built from TRBV11-2 and TRBJ1-6; D remains ambiguous. The CDR3 length is 14 residues. The germline V gene encodes CDR1 SGHAT and CDR2 FQNNGV. V lost 6 bases and J lost 13, with 19 bases in between.

V gene TRBV6-5 combines with J gene TRBJ1-4, with D perhaps TRBD1 (5 bases). Germline V gives CDR1 MNHEY, CDR2 SVGAGI. The V end was cut by 1 base, the J end by 8 bases, with 17 bases between. The CDR3 runs 16 residues. DNA of the CDR3: TGTGCCAGCAGTTACTATGGGGCCTCGAGGGGCGAAAAACTGTTTTTT. Its protein is CASSYYGASRGEKLFF.

The table lists this clonotype with a few counts. The chain has TRBV25-1 and TRBJ2-7; TRBD1 is a possible D gene (6 bases). The CDR3 consists of 12 residues. V was cut by 10 bases and J by 1 base, with 11 bases left in between. Germline V gives CDR1 MGHDK, CDR2 SYGVNS. CDR3 amino acids: CATQQGSYEQYF. CDR3 in DNA: TGTGCCACCCAACAGGGTTCCTACGAGCAGTACTTC.

V gene TRBV7-8 combines with J gene TRBJ1-1; the D is unclear. Germline V gene sequence: CDR1 SGHVS, CDR2 FQNEAQ. Deletions cut 1 base from V and 3 bases from J, with 18 bases between. This CDR3 has 17 residues. CDR3 amino acids: CASSLEGVGIQDTEAFF. The CDR3 DNA reads TGTGCCAGCAGCTTAGAGGGTGTTGGAATTCAGGACACTGAAGCTTTCTTT.

This chain links TRBV2 with TRBJ1-5; 7 positions match TRBD1. This CDR3 has 15 amino acids. The germline V gene encodes CDR1 SNHLY and CDR2 FYNNEI. The trim removed 1 base at V and 1 base at J, leaving 1 base unmatched. The CDR3 DNA is TGTGCCAGCAGTGAAGAGGGACAGAGCAATCAGCCCCAGCATTTT. Its protein is CASSEEGQSNQPQHF. Together with reference TRBV2 and TRBJ1-5, the CDR3 gives the full variable domain: EPEVTQTPSHQVTQMGQEVILRCVPISNHLYFYWYRQILGQKVEFLVSFYNNEISEKSEIFDDQFSVERPDGSNFTLKIRSTKLEDSAMYFCASSEEGQSNQPQHFGDGTRLSIL.

This rearrangement joins TRBV6-5 to TRBJ2-1, with 8 bases fitting TRBD1. The V gene's germline CDR1 is MNHEY and CDR2 SVGAGI. This CDR3 is built from 17 residues. Trimming cost V 4 bases and J 3 bases; bases outside gene matches: 11. The CDR3 region is CASSSENPGGVYNEQFF. The DNA of the CDR3 is TGTGCCAGCAGTTCCGAAAACCCAGGGGGCGTCTACAATGAGCAGTTCTTC.

The chain employs TRBV24-1 and TRBJ2-7; tentatively, D is TRBD1 (6 bases). The CDR3 has 13 residues. Germline CDR1 is KGHDR and CDR2 is SFDVKD. The V gene lost 4 bases and the J gene lost 0 bases, with 6 bases spanning the gap. The CDR3 region is CATSEGHSYEQYF. CDR3 coding DNA: TGTGCCACCAGTGAGGGACACTCCTACGAGCAGTACTTC.

The rearrangement joins TRBV10-2 to TRBJ2-1; D is unresolved. V was clipped by 5 bases and J by 8 bases, with 4 bases between them. The CDR3 contains 10 residues. The V gene's germline CDR1 is WSHSY and CDR2 SAAADI. CDR3 loop: CASSYDEQFF. CDR3 DNA sequence: TGCGCCAGCAGTTACGATGAGCAGTTCTTC.

V is TRBV10-2 and J is TRBJ2-7; D unclear. Trimming took 4 bases from V and 6 from J, leaving 16 bases between them. Germline-derived CDR1 and CDR2 are WSHSY and SAAADI. The CDR3 has 14 amino acids. The CDR3 reads CASSGTERASEQYF. In nucleotides, the CDR3 is TGCGCCAGCAGTGGGACCGAAAGGGCCTCCGAGCAGTACTTC.

V and J are TRBV19 and TRBJ2-1; D gene ambiguous. Germline CDR1 LNHDA, CDR2 SQIVND (reference sequence). This CDR3 is 12 amino acids long. V was cut by 3 bases and J by 15 bases, with 15 bases left in between. CDR3 sequence reads: CASSILASVWFF. DNA for the CDR3: TGTGCCAGTAGTATTCTGGCTAGTGTTTGGTTCTTC.